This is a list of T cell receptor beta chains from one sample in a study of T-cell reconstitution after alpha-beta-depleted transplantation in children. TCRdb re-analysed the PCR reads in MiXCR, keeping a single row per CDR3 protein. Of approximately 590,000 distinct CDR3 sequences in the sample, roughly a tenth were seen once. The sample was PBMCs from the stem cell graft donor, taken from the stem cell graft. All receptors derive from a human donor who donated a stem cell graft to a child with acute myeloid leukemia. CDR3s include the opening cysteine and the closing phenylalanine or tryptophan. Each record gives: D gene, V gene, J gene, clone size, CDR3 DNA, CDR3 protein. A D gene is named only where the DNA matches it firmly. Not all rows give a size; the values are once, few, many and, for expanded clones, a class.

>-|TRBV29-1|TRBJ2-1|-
TGCAGCGTTGCCCCCGACACCGGCAATGAGCAGTTCTTC
CSVAPDTGNEQFF
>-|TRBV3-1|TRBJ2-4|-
TGTGCCAGCAGCCAGCTGGACATAGGGAGCATTCAGTACTTC
CASSQLDIGSIQYF
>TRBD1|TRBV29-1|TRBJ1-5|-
TGCAGCGTTGTTTTCCCCCCGACAGGGGAAGGAGTATATAGCAATCAGCCCCAGCATTTT
CSVVFPPTGEGVYSNQPQHF
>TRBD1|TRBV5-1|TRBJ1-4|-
TGCGCCAGCAGCCCGTCGGGACAGAGTAATGAAAAACTGTTTTTT
CASSPSGQSNEKLFF
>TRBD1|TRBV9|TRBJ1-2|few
TGTGCCAGCAGCGTAGAACCGGACAGGGGAAAGGGAGGCTACACCTTC
CASSVEPDRGKGGYTF
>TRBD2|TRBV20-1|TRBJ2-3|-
TGCAGTGCACCGGGACTAGCGACAGATACGCAGTATTTT
CSAPGLATDTQYF
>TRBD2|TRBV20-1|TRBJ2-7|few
TGCAGTCCCGGGGTAGCGGGTAGTTACGAGCAGTACTTC
CSPGVAGSYEQYF
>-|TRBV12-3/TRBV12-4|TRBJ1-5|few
TGTGCCAGCTCACCAGGGGTTCGTAATCAGCCCCAGCATTTT
CASSPGVRNQPQHF
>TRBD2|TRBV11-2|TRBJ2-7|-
TGTGCCAGCAGCTCCGGCGGGGGGTCATCCGGGACTAGACCCTACGAGCAGTACTTC
CASSSGGGSSGTRPYEQYF
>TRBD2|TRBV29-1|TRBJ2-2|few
TGCAGCGTTTCTAGCGGGAACACCGGGGAGCTGTTTTTT
CSVSSGNTGELFF
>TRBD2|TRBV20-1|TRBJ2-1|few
TGCAGTGCTAGAGATTGGAGAGCGGGAGACTCCTACAATGAGCAGTTCTTC
CSARDWRAGDSYNEQFF
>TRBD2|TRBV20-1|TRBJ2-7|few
TGCAGTGCCGGCGGGAGAATGAGTATAGGCGAGCAGTACTTC
CSAGGRMSIGEQYF
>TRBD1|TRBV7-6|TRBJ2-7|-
TGTGCCAGCAGCTACGGGACAGTAATTGGCGACGAGCAGTACTTC
CASSYGTVIGDEQYF
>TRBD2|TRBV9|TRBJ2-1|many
TGTGCCAGCAGCGCCAGGCGGACTAGCGATAGGAATGAGCAGTTCTTC
CASSARRTSDRNEQFF
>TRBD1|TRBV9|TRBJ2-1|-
TGTGCCAGCAGCGCCCCGGGGCAGGGGGCCTTCAATGAGCAGTTCTTC
CASSAPGQGAFNEQFF
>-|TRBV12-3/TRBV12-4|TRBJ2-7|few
TGTGCCAGCAGTTTAGTGATGGGCTACGAGCAGTACTTC
CASSLVMGYEQYF
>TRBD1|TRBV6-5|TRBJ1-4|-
TGTGCCAGCACTCATACCCCCGGGACAGGGACTGAAAAACTGTTTTTT
CASTHTPGTGTEKLFF
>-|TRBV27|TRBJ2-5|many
TGTGCCAGCAGTTCAGGGAGTCTGTACCAAGAGACCCAGTACTTC
CASSSGSLYQETQYF
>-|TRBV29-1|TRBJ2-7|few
TGCAGCGTTGATGGAGGACCCTACTACGAGCAGTACTTC
CSVDGGPYYEQYF
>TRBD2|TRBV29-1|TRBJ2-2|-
TGCAGCGCCACCCAAATAGCGGGAGCCAACACCGGGGAGCTGTTTTTT
CSATQIAGANTGELFF
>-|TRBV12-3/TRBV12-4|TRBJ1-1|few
TGTGCCAGCACCCTACACCGGGGGCAAGGGGACACTGAAGCTTTCTTT
CASTLHRGQGDTEAFF
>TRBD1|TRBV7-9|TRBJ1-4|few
TGTGCCAGCAGCCCTTCCAGGGGGCGGAGTGAAAAACTGTTTTTT
CASSPSRGRSEKLFF
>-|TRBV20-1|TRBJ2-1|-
TGCAGTGCAAATAGACCTCAGAAGGGCTACAATGAGCAGTTCTTC
CSANRPQKGYNEQFF
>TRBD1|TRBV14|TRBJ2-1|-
TGTGCCAGCAGCCAAAGTCCCTACAGGGGGCGGGGCAATGAGCAGTTCTTC
CASSQSPYRGRGNEQFF